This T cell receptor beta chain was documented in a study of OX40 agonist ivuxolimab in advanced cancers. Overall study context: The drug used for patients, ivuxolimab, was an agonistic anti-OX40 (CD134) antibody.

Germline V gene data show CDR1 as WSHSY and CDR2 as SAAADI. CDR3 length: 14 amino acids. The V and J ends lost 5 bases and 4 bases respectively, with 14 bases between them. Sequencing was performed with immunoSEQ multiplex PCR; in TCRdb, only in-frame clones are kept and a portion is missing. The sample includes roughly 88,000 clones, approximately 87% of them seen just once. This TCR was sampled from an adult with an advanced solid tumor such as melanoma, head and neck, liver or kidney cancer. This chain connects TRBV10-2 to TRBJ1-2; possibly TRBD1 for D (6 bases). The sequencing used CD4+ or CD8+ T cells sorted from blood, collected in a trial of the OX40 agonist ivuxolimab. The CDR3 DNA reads TGCGCCAGCAGTCCGACAGGATACGGCTATGGCTACACCTTC. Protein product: CASSPTGYGYGYTF.